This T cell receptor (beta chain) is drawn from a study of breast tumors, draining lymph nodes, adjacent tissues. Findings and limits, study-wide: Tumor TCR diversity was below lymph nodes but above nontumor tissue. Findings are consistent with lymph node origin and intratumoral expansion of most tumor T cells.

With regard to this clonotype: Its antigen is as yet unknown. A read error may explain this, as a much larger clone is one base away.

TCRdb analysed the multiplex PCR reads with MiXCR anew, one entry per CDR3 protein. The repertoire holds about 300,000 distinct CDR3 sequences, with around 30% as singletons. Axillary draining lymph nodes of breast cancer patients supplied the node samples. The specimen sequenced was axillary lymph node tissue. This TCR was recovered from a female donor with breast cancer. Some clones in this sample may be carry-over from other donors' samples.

CDR3 DNA sequence: TGTGCCAGCAGTTCTATCGGGGCGGGAGCCTACAATGAGCAGTTCTTC. Its translation: CASSSIGAGAYNEQFF. The chain combines TRBV6-5 with TRBJ2-1; TRBD2 agrees at 7 bases. The CDR3 runs to 16 residues. Germline V lookup: CDR1 MNHEY, CDR2 SVGAGI. The V and J ends lost 4 bases and 2 bases, in that order; junction bases with no gene match: 8.